Presented here are 6 T cell receptor beta chains from one specimen sequenced in a study of blood T cell repertoires in COVID-19 (dated by TCRdb to 2019 to 2021). The receptor library was made with the immunoSEQ multiplex PCR assay. Not all clones reach the TCRdb copy of this immuneACCESS table, which keeps in-frame sequences only. Checked studies attribute under half of the gap to unresolved V genes and leave the rest unexplained. Recorded for this sample are 50,000 to 80,000 clones; around 90% of them occurred a single time. The ten largest clones capture 7% to 10% of the sample. Sample: peripheral blood. The receptors shown here come from an elderly woman with active COVID-19.

This chain joins TRBV18 and TRBJ2-1; TRBD1 matches 8 bases. CDR3 length: 16 residues. The ends lost 2 bases at V and 7 bases at J; junction bases unmatched: 10. Germline CDR1 reads KGHSH; CDR2 reads LQKENI. The CDR3 loop reads CASSPLQGVSRNEQFF. The CDR3 DNA sequence: TGTGCCAGCTCACCATTACAGGGGGTCTCAAGAAATGAGCAGTTCTTC.

The rearrangement joins TRBV28 to TRBJ1-5; TRBD1 is a possible D gene (5 bases). V lost 1 base and J lost 2, with 12 bases in between. CDR1 MDHEN and CDR2 SYDVKM come from the germline V gene. There are 16 residues in the CDR3. The CDR3 loop is CASSLSGGRGNQPQHF. The CDR3, as DNA: TGTGCCAGCAGTTTATCAGGTGGCAGGGGCAATCAGCCCCAGCATTTT.

J is TRBJ2-1 and V is TRBV6-2 or TRBV6-3, with 8 bases fitting TRBD1. This CDR3 region has 15 residues. The J segment lost 5 bases and the V segment lost 2 bases, leaving 5 bases of the junction unmatched. CDR1 is MNHEY and CDR2 is SVGEGT in the germline V gene. DNA for the CDR3: TGTGCCAGCAGTTACGCAGGACAGGGTCACAATGAGCAGTTCTTC. Residues: CASSYAGQGHNEQFF.

This sequence joins TRBV18 and TRBJ2-1, with D tentatively TRBD1 (6 bases). From germline, CDR1 is KGHSH and CDR2 LQKENI. V shed 4 bases and J shed 5 bases, with 18 bases lying between them. The CDR3 runs 16 residues. The CDR3 region is CASSRLATGLDNEQFF. Written as DNA, the CDR3 is TGTGCCAGCTCACGTTTAGCCACAGGGCTGGACAATGAGCAGTTCTTC.

The J gene is TRBJ2-5, the V gene TRBV19, with 7 bases matching TRBD1. V shed 3 bases, J shed 4 bases, and the junction held 11 bases outside the gene matches. The CDR3 runs 16 residues. The germline V gene encodes CDR1 LNHDA and CDR2 SQIVND (reference sequence). The DNA for the CDR3 is TGTGCCAGTAGTATGTCCCTGACAGGGAGTGGAGAGACCCAGTACTTC. Translating it yields CASSMSLTGSGETQYF.

This clone has just one count. This chain connects TRBV4-1 to TRBJ1-6, with 10 positions matching TRBD1. The V segment lost 0 bases and the J segment 8 bases; nucleotides outside the gene matches: 7. This CDR3 is built from 17 residues. The germline V gene has CDR1 MGHRA and CDR2 YSYEKL. The CDR3 is CASSQDLGTGADSPLHF. CDR3 in DNA: TGCGCCAGCAGCCAAGATCTTGGGACAGGGGCGGATTCACCCCTCCACTTT.